The T cell receptor beta chain described here comes from a study of CD8 T cells in ankylosing spondylitis. CDR1 SEHNR and CDR2 FQNEAQ come from the germline V gene (reference sequence). The CDR3 extends over 14 amino acids. Trimming took 6 bases from V and 0 from J, leaving 12 bases between them. TCR beta libraries were made by quantitative 5'-RACE with molecular barcodes. Each CDR3 protein is one row after TCRdb ran MiXCR on the 5' RACE reads. The data contain 300,000 to 400,000 distinct CDR3 sequences, around 10% of them singletons. Study outcomes and limitations: Significantly higher representation of disease-linked clones was reported for matched ankylosing spondylitis synovial fluid.

This clonotype came up once. Its antigen is as yet unknown. The genes are TRBV7-9 and TRBJ2-7; TRBD1 might be the D (5 bases). Sequenced input: blood, either unsorted or a sorted T cell fraction (not recorded which). This sequence originates from a female donor with ankylosing spondylitis or in good health (not recorded which). CDR3 DNA: TGTGCCAGCAGACCTGGACATCTCTCCTACGAGCAGTACTTC. Its protein product is CASRPGHLSYEQYF.